This T cell receptor beta chain was sequenced for a study of T cells in Graves' hyperthyroidism and ophthalmopathy. Amplified TCR beta CDR3 regions derived from RNA transcripts. Using the HTBI primer set, a first-round RT-PCR was run on the TCR CDR3. TCRdb re-analysed the multiplex PCR reads in MiXCR, keeping a single row per CDR3 protein. The table lists 300,000 to 350,000 distinct CDR3 sequences, approximately 22% of them singletons. CDR3 length: 14 residues. Germline V lookup: CDR1 MNHNS, CDR2 SASEGT. Trimming took 2 bases from V and 3 from J, leaving 8 bases between them. The sequence was obtained from a woman between 45 and 65 years old with Graves' hyperthyroidism. Sequenced sample: blood. The V gene is TRBV6-1, the J gene TRBJ1-5, with D unresolved. In DNA form, the CDR3 reads TGTGCCAGCAGTGAATCCACCAACAATCAGCCCCAGCATTTT. Its protein product is CASSESTNNQPQHF.